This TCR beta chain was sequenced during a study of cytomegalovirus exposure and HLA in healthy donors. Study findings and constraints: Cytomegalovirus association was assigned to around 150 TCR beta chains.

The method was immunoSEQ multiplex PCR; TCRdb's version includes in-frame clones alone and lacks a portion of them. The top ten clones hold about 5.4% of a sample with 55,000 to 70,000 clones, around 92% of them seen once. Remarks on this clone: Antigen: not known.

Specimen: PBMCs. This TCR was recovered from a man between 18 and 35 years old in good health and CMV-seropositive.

The CDR3 DNA reads as TGCAGCGTTGTTCTTCCGGGGGAAGCTTTCTTT. This gives the protein CSVVLPGEAFF. The chain links TRBV29-1 to TRBJ1-1; D not certain. This CDR3 has 11 residues. Germline V gene data show CDR1 as SQVTM and CDR2 as ANQGSEA. V was shortened by 4 bases and J by 8 bases, with 11 bases between the two germline ends. Together with reference TRBV29-1 and TRBJ1-1, the CDR3 gives the full variable domain: SAVISQKPSRDICQRGTSLTIQCQVDSQVTMMFWYRQQPGQSLTLIATANQGSEATYESGFVIDKFPISRPNLTFSTLTVSNMSPEDSSIYLCSVVLPGEAFFGQGTRLTVV.